These 25 T cell receptor beta chains were all obtained from the same sample, sequenced in a study of CD8+ T cells in alopecia areata. Isolated RNA was reverse transcribed into cDNA used as the sequencing template. The table came from immunoSEQ multiplex PCR; TCRdb's copy has only in-frame clones and leaves some out. The data show around 250,000 clones, with roughly 69% seen just once and 1% to 1.5% held by the top ten. The specimen was CD4+ T cells sorted from blood, collected at week 0. Receptors originate from a human donor with alopecia areata.

This chain connects TRBV7-2 to TRBJ2-1, with a possible D match to TRBD2 (5 bases). The length of the CDR3 is 15 residues. V lost 2 bases and J lost 8, with 16 bases in between. Per the germline V gene, CDR1 is SGHTA and CDR2 is FQGNSA. CDR3 residues: CASSLRSGQSHEQFF. The CDR3 region has the DNA TGTGCCAGCAGCTTAAGGAGCGGTCAGAGCCATGAGCAGTTCTTC.

As for this clone: Within the sample, other DNA sequences also encode this same CDR3. The V call is TRBV5-4, the J call TRBJ1-6, with D perhaps matching TRBD1 (5 bases). Germline V gives CDR1 SGHNT, CDR2 YYREEE (reference sequence). The CDR3 loop spans 15 amino acids. V lost 0 bases to trimming and J lost 7 bases, with 11 bases between them. In DNA, the CDR3 is TGTGCCAGCAGCTTGGACCAGGGAGGAAATTCACCCCTCCACTTT. It encodes CASSLDQGGNSPLHF.

This clone was seen only once. The chain uses TRBV6-1 and TRBJ2-7; D gene ambiguous. Trimming shortened V by 8 bases and J by 0 bases, and 8 bases separated the two germline ends. Germline assignment: CDR1 MNHNS and CDR2 SASEGT. The CDR3 contains 12 residues. As DNA, the CDR3 is TGTGCCAGCCGCAGCACCTCCTACGAGCAGTACTTC. Translating it yields CASRSTSYEQYF.

The chain couples TRBV30 to TRBJ2-6; the D is unclear. The length of the CDR3 is 15 residues. V gave up 4 bases and J gave up 0 bases, with 10 bases separating them. The germline gives CDR1 GTSNPN, CDR2 SVGIG (reference sequence). The CDR3: CAWIGYGSGANVLTF. CDR3 nucleotides: TGTGCCTGGATTGGCTACGGCTCTGGGGCCAACGTCCTGACTTTC.

The chain is built from TRBV18 and TRBJ2-6; TRBD2 is a possible D gene (5 bases). The germline V gene encodes CDR1 KGHSH and CDR2 LQKENI. The length of the CDR3 is 16 residues. The V and J ends lost 3 bases and 3 bases respectively, with 12 bases between them. Written as DNA, the CDR3 is TGTGCCAGCTCACCCCTGATGGGAGTTGGGGCCAACGTCCTGACTTTC. Its translation: CASSPLMGVGANVLTF.

The CDR3 DNA reads as TGTGCCAGCAGTGAACGGGGGGAGGCAGATACGCAGTATTTT. Amino acid sequence: CASSERGEADTQYF. This rearrangement joins TRBV6-4 to TRBJ2-3; TRBD2 aligns across 7 bases. J gave up 4 bases and V 3 bases, and 4 bases lay outside the gene matches. CDR1 MRHNA and CDR2 SNTAGT come from the germline V gene. This CDR3 contains 14 residues.

This clone was seen more than once but under ten times. The chain combines TRBV7-9 with TRBJ1-2, with TRBD1 matching 7 bases. The CDR3 sequence is 14 residues long. The germline gives CDR1 SEHNR, CDR2 FQNEAQ (reference sequence). The ends lost 7 bases at V and 2 bases at J; junction bases unmatched: 7. CDR3 sequence (DNA): TGTGCCAGCACCCCTGGGACAGCGAACTATGGCTACACCTTC. Translated: CASTPGTANYGYTF. Together with reference TRBV7-9 and TRBJ1-2, the CDR3 gives the full variable domain: DTGVSQNPRHKITKRGQNVTFRCDPISEHNRLYWYRQTLGQGPEFLTYFQNEAQLEKSRLLSDRFSAERPKGSFSTLEIQRTEQGDSAMYLCASTPGTANYGYTFGSGTRLTVV.

The chain recombines TRBV6-6 with TRBJ2-3, with 9 positions matching TRBD2. Trimming took 4 bases from V and 3 from J; bases not matched to a gene: 5. Germline-derived CDR1 and CDR2 are MNHNY and SVGAGI (reference sequence). This CDR3 is 15 amino acids long. The DNA of the CDR3 is TGTGCCAGCAGTTTGGGACTAGCTTTTACAGATACGCAGTATTTT. This sequence encodes CASSLGLAFTDTQYF.

The table lists this clone with a few counts. The chain has TRBV29-1 and TRBJ1-1; D unresolved. V was trimmed by 4 bases and J by 6 bases, leaving 6 bases between them. The CDR3 runs to 10 residues. Germline CDR1 and CDR2: SQVTM and ANQGSEA. CDR3 nucleotides: TGCAGCGTTGGTCCCCCTGAAGCTTTCTTT. Its translation is CSVGPPEAFF.

The CDR3, as DNA: TGTGCCAGCAGTTACGGATACGGATTCTCCGACAGTCCAGCTTTCTTT. Its protein is CASSYGYGFSDSPAFF. This rearrangement joins TRBV6-5 to TRBJ1-1; D is possibly TRBD1 (5 bases). CDR1 and CDR2 from the germline V gene are MNHEY and SVGAGI. V lost 2 bases and J 10 bases, leaving 23 bases between the germline ends. This CDR3 region has 16 residues.

CDR3 sequence reads: CASSTALSYEQYF. CDR3 coding DNA: TGTGCCAGCTCTACGGCTCTGAGCTACGAGCAGTACTTC. The chain has TRBV7-9 and TRBJ2-7; D call uncertain. Looked up from germline, CDR1 is SEHNR and CDR2 is FQNEAQ (reference sequence). The length of the CDR3 is 13 residues. With 8 bases removed from V and 3 bases from J, the gap between germline ends came to 14 bases.

The rearrangement joins TRBV5-1 to TRBJ2-2, with TRBD1 as a possible D gene (8 bases). The CDR3 contains 16 residues. In germline, CDR1 is SGHRS, CDR2 YFSETQ. With 4 bases removed from V and 3 bases from J, the gap between germline ends came to 16 bases. DNA of the CDR3: TGCGCCAGCAGCCAAGGACAGGGAGGGTACACCGGGGAGCTGTTTTTT. Its protein is CASSQGQGGYTGELFF.

About this clone itself: Other nucleotide sequences from this sample produce the same CDR3. V usage is TRBV4-3 and J usage is TRBJ2-7; TRBD1 is a possible D gene (6 bases). The CDR3 consists of 13 residues. Germline CDR1 and CDR2: LGHNA and YSLEER. Deletions cut 0 bases from V and 4 bases from J, with 7 bases between. The CDR3 here is CASSQDRGYEQYF. The CDR3 DNA sequence: TGCGCCAGCAGCCAAGACAGGGGATACGAGCAGTACTTC.

This chain connects TRBV6-6 to TRBJ1-6; the match to TRBD1 covers 7 bases. The CDR3 covers 13 residues. V gave up 9 bases and J gave up 7 bases; unmatched junction bases: 6. The germline gives CDR1 MNHNY, CDR2 SVGAGI (reference sequence). CDR3 nucleotide sequence: TGTGCCAGTTTACAGGGGCGAAATTCACCCCTCCACTTT. Translation gives CASLQGRNSPLHF.

The DNA for the CDR3 is TGCGCCAGCAGCCAAACGGTTCAAGAGACCCAGTACTTC. It is translated as CASSQTVQETQYF. J is TRBJ2-5 and V is TRBV4-3, with D hard to call. This CDR3 region has 13 residues. Trimming shortened V by 2 bases and J by 2 bases, and 6 bases separated the two germline ends. CDR1 LGHNA and CDR2 YSLEER come from the germline V gene.

The gene calls are TRBV6-6 and TRBJ2-7; 7 bases line up with TRBD1. V gave up 2 bases and J gave up 6 bases; unmatched junction bases: 4. Germline V gene data show CDR1 as MNHNY and CDR2 as SVGAGI (reference sequence). The CDR3 runs 13 residues. DNA of the CDR3: TGTGCCAGCAGTTACCCAGGGGGACGCGAGCAGTACTTC. This gives the protein CASSYPGGREQYF.

The rearrangement links TRBV7-2 to TRBJ1-5, with D possibly being TRBD1 (6 bases). Germline lookup yields CDR1 SGHTA and CDR2 FQGNSA. Trimming removed 5 bases from V and 0 bases from J, with 8 bases in between. CDR3 length: 14 residues. In nucleotides, the CDR3 is TGTGCCAGCAGCATCAGGGGTAGCAATCAGCCCCAGCATTTT. Translation: CASSIRGSNQPQHF.

The chain employs TRBV29-1 and TRBJ1-1, with a tentative D call TRBD1 (5 bases). CDR1 is SQVTM and CDR2 is ANQGSEA in the germline V gene. V was clipped by 4 bases and J by 2 bases, with 8 bases between them. The CDR3 sequence is 12 residues long. For the CDR3, the DNA is TGCAGCGTTGTGGGGGAAAACACTGAAGCTTTCTTT. Residues: CSVVGENTEAFF.

This clone was observed once. This chain joins TRBV15 and TRBJ1-6; D possibly corresponds to TRBD1 (6 bases). Germline loops: CDR1 LNHNV, CDR2 YYDKDF (reference sequence). The ends were cut back, 0 bases at V and 8 bases at J, with 17 bases in the middle. This CDR3 spans 17 amino acids. The CDR3 region has the DNA TGTGCCACCAGCAGAGACTTAGCGGCCAGGGGTGATTCACCCCTCCACTTT. It translates to CATSRDLAARGDSPLHF.

The chain joins TRBV2 to TRBJ2-3; 9 nucleotides line up with TRBD2. CDR3 length equals 15 residues. Germline V CDR1 and CDR2: SNHLY, FYNNEI. The junction had 7 bases not matched to a gene; V was cut back by 8 bases and J by 1 base. The CDR3 reads CASFNERGGTDTQYF. As DNA, the CDR3 is TGTGCCAGCTTCAACGAGCGGGGGGGCACAGATACGCAGTATTTT.

This chain links TRBV5-1 with TRBJ2-3; a weak D match, TRBD2 (5 bases). The CDR3 has 16 amino acids. The V end lost 1 base, the J end lost 0 bases, and 12 bases lay between the germline ends. The germline V gene encodes CDR1 SGHRS and CDR2 YFSETQ. CDR3 residues: CASSLHGEGSTDTQYF. The CDR3 DNA reads TGCGCCAGCAGCTTGCACGGGGAAGGTAGCACAGATACGCAGTATTTT.

This clone was counted a few times. This specimen includes other DNA sequences encoding the same CDR3. The CDR3 sequence is CSVGTGIYEQYF. The CDR3 region has the DNA TGCAGCGTTGGAACAGGGATTTACGAGCAGTACTTC. This chain connects TRBV29-1 to TRBJ2-7, with TRBD1 as a possible D gene (6 bases). V was cut by 4 bases and J by 4 bases, with 11 bases left in between. The CDR3 is 12 residues long. Germline V gives CDR1 SQVTM, CDR2 ANQGSEA.

The chain couples TRBV9 to TRBJ2-1; D is perhaps TRBD1 (6 bases). This CDR3 spans 15 amino acids. Germline CDR1 reads SGDLS; CDR2 reads YYNGEE. Trimming left V 1 base short and J 2 bases short, with 10 bases between. CDR3 bases: TGTGCCAGCAGCGTAACAGGGTCGACCTACAATGAGCAGTTCTTC. Translating gives CASSVTGSTYNEQFF.

The chain is built from TRBV5-4 and TRBJ2-3, with TRBD2 matching over 16 bases. Germline lookup yields CDR1 SGHNT and CDR2 YYREEE (reference sequence). This CDR3 contains 16 residues. The junction had 5 bases not matched to a gene; V was cut back by 4 bases and J by 6 bases. The CDR3 DNA follows: TGTGCCAGCAGCCTGGGACTAGCGGGGGGGCGGGATACGCAGTATTTT. Protein sequence: CASSLGLAGGRDTQYF.

The chain couples TRBV6-5 to TRBJ2-5; TRBD1 matches 8 bases. V trimming: 7 bases; J trimming: 2 bases; junction bases outside the gene matches: 9. The CDR3 sequence is 15 residues long. The germline V gene has CDR1 MNHEY and CDR2 SVGAGI. CDR3 amino acids: CASNTIRTGQETQYF. For the CDR3, the DNA is TGTGCCAGCAATACAATCCGGACAGGGCAAGAGACCCAGTACTTC.